This T cell receptor beta chain was captured by sequencing in a study of PD-L1 blockade in urothelial cancer (dated by TCRdb to about 2017). Regarding the complete study: All patients started therapy around 2014 and received atezolizumab 1,200 mg intravenously every 3 weeks. An ECOG performance status of 0 or 1 was recorded for the patients, and 0 to 3 prior chemotherapy regimens had been received by the patients. Durable clinical benefit was defined as progression-free survival longer than 6 months, and TCR features were also tested against progression-free and overall survival. Blood samples were analyzed 3 weeks after the start of treatment (second dose) and 6 weeks after the start of treatment. In the same patients who had TCR sequencing, pretreatment tumors also underwent whole exome sequencing and RNA sequencing. Pretreatment blood TCR-seq was available for about 27 patients, at least one posttreatment blood collection was obtained for approximately 25 patients, and tumor TCR-seq was available for approximately 25 patients. Blood samples gave median yields of around 140,000 T cells and 80,000 or so unique TCRs, along with a median clonality of about 0.084. Durable clinical benefit was achieved by nine patients but not by the remaining 20. Pretreatment tumor samples and matched peripheral blood, collected serially before and after atezolizumab treatment, underwent TCR sequencing. Twenty-five of 29 patients were males with bladder-origin urothelial cancer, and about 60% of the roughly 29 reported a prior smoking history. An exploratory multi-omic analysis was conducted of the somatic, immune and clinical correlates of response to PD-L1 blockade with atezolizumab in urothelial cancer.

Each PCR received spiked-in synthetic TCR analog templates so that absolute template abundance could be estimated from read counts. TCRbeta CDR3 regions were amplified from genomic DNA with bias-controlled V and J gene primers using the immunoSEQ assay. Sequencing of rearranged TCRbeta segments was done at approximately 20X coverage. Per the authors' processing: Sequencing errors were corrected by clustering, and CDR3s were annotated against IMGT so that V, D and J genes could be assigned. Only productive TCRbeta rearrangements were used in downstream analyses, excluding out-of-frame or stop-codon sequences. Clonality was computed as one minus Shannon entropy normalized by the log of the number of unique productive sequences. Clones differing between time points or between blood and tumor were identified using Fisher's exact test with Benjamini-Hochberg correction, with an adjusted p below 0.01 applied as the threshold. Here the immuneACCESS table is served through TCRdb, limited to in-frame sequences with V and J called. Missing clones are a known gap in these copies; in checked studies unresolved V genes cover under half, and the rest lacks a known reason. Clonal size and the V and J genes are those of that table, whereas D and trimming came from the DNA. The sample table records about 130,000 clones; around 86% of these occur just once. Of the sample, 2.4% falls within the top ten clones.

What the research found in general, with its limitations: Because of the small sample size (n ≈ 27) and the many exploratory analyses performed, the results are intended to be regarded as hypothesis-generating. Patients with durable benefit showed greater expansion of tumor-associated TCR clones in peripheral blood 3 weeks after starting treatment (n ≈ 21, p = 0.022). Improved progression-free and overall survival was found to be associated with pretreatment peripheral blood TCR clonality below the median.

To note about this clone: Which antigen it targets is not known. Base-call qualities are not available, and no considerably larger clone is one nucleotide away.

Explained via the paper, the time point label denotes: peripheral blood 6 weeks after treatment start. A total of under 30 patients with locally advanced or metastatic urothelial carcinoma, treated at Memorial Sloan Kettering on a trial protocol, made up the cohort. Peripheral blood mononuclear cells were collected pretreatment and during treatment, with between 1 and 8 total time points per patient. The Qiagen DNeasy Blood extraction kit was used to purify genomic DNA from total PBMCs and tumor samples. PBMCs were collected pretreatment and during treatment, and were isolated and stored as previously described. The CDR3 starts with the cysteine, ends with the phenylalanine, and has 14 residues. This entry keeps only the CDR3 DNA: 42 bases, framed from base 1. Cut back by 0 bases and 11 bases, the V and J ends lie 17 bases apart. Via the germline V gene (reference sequence), CDR1 is GTSNPN and CDR2 SVGIG.

The chain is encoded by TRBV30 joined to TRBJ1-5; the D gene is unclear. The clonotype originates from a middle-aged man with urothelial cancer. The sample here was PBMCs, taken around atezolizumab (anti-PD-L1) treatment. The CDR3 sequence is CAWSVRGPGVAQHF. Read as DNA, the sequence is TGTGCCTGGAGTGTACGAGGGCCCGGGGTGGCCCAGCATTTT. The full variable domain, with segments outside the CDR3 supplied by the reference TRBV30 and TRBJ1-5 proteins, appears as SQTIHQWPATLVQPVGSPLSLECTVEGTSNPNLYWYRQAAGRGLQLLFYSVGIGQISSEVPQNLSASRPQDRQFILSSKKLLLSDSGFYLCAWSVRGPGVAQHFGDGTRLSIL.